Each of the 19 T cell receptor beta chains below was sequenced from the same sample in a study of cytomegalovirus exposure and HLA in healthy donors listed by TCRdb under 2017. The library was built by means of the immunoSEQ multiplex PCR assay. A mixture of 60 forward primers for TCR Vbeta segments and 13 reverse primers for TCR Jbeta segments was used in the multiplex PCR. TCRdb stores this immuneACCESS table with in-frame sequences only. Part of the clones is absent; in the studies checked, under half of the shortfall reflects unresolved V genes, and no reason is known for the rest. Counted in this sample were roughly 100,000 clones; under 85% of them appeared once. Under 4.5% of the sample belongs to the ten largest clones. The sample was PBMCs. These receptors all stem from a female donor in good health and CMV-seropositive.

This clone was counted once. This rearrangement joins TRBV4-1 to TRBJ2-1, with 7 bases that match TRBD2. CDR1 MGHRA and CDR2 YSYEKL come from the germline V gene. This CDR3 comprises 15 residues. Losses at the gene ends were 0 bases for V and 10 bases for J; bases not matched to a gene: 9. The CDR3 nucleotides read TGCGCCAGCAGCCAAGATTGGGCGGGGGTATGCGAGCAGTTCTTC. Its translation is CASSQDWAGVCEQFF.

The chain combines TRBV6-4 with TRBJ1-6, with 8 nucleotides matching TRBD1. CDR1 and CDR2 from the germline V gene are MRHNA and SNTAGT. The CDR3 is 15 residues long. J gave up 8 bases and V 6 bases, and 9 bases lay outside the gene matches. CDR3 DNA: TGTGCCAGCAGGGTGGAGGCAGGGGGCCATTCACCCCTCCACTTT. It specifies CASRVEAGGHSPLHF.

This clone has just one count. V and J are TRBV2 and TRBJ1-5; D might be TRBD1 (5 bases). CDR3 length: 14 amino acids. Germline V gene data show CDR1 as SNHLY and CDR2 as FYNNEI. The V end lost 4 bases, the J end lost 4 bases, and 11 bases lay between the germline ends. DNA of the CDR3: TGTGCCAGCAGTGTAGGTAGGGGTAATCAGCCCCAGCATTTT. Amino acid sequence: CASSVGRGNQPQHF.

The chain uses TRBV4-1 and TRBJ2-5, with D perhaps TRBD1 (6 bases). The J call is doubtful: the DNA matches TRBJ2-7 better. The CDR3 runs 16 residues. Looked up from germline, CDR1 is MGHRA and CDR2 is YSYEKL. The CDR3 DNA reads TGCGCCAGCAGCCTGAATCTCCGGGACAAAAACTACGAGCAGTACTTC. Translating it yields CASSLNLRDKNYEQYF.

The V call is TRBV7-2, the J call TRBJ1-1; no clear D. Germline assignment: CDR1 SGHTA and CDR2 FQGNSA. Trimming removed 5 bases at V and 1 base at J, with 5 bases between. CDR3 length: 12 residues. CDR3 nucleotides: TGTGCCAGCAGCACCGGGAACACTGAAGCTTTCTTT. Its translation: CASSTGNTEAFF. Based on the CDR3 plus reference TRBV7-2 and TRBJ1-1, the full variable domain is GAGVSQSPSNKVTEKGKDVELRCDPISGHTALYWYRQSLGQGLEFLIYFQGNSAPDKSGLPSDRFSAERTGGSVSTLTIQRTQQEDSAVYLCASSTGNTEAFFGQGTRLTVV.

This clone appeared a single time. The chain has TRBV10-1 and TRBJ2-7; TRBD2 might be the D (6 bases). Germline V lookup: CDR1 WNHNN, CDR2 SYGVQD (reference sequence). CDR3 length: 15 amino acids. V was cut by 0 bases and J by 7 bases, with 16 bases left in between. CDR3 coding DNA: TGCGCCAGCAGTGAGTCGACTCGGGGGTTGGGGGAGCAGTACTTC. Residues: CASSESTRGLGEQYF.

The chain links TRBV7-2 to TRBJ2-7; no definite D call. V lost 0 bases to trimming and J lost 0 bases, with 6 bases between them. The germline V gene has CDR1 SGHTA and CDR2 FQGNSA. The CDR3 length is 14 residues. The CDR3, as DNA: TGTGCCAGCAGCTTAGCCTTGAGCTCCTACGAGCAGTACTTC. Translated, it gives CASSLALSSYEQYF.

The chain combines TRBV2 with TRBJ1-1; D is perhaps TRBD1 (5 bases). Germline-derived CDR1 and CDR2 are SNHLY and FYNNEI. The CDR3 length is 13 residues. Between the trimmed V and J ends, which lost 6 bases and 0 bases, there was a span of 8 bases. CDR3 residues: CASRRQMNTEAFF. The CDR3 DNA sequence: TGTGCCAGCAGACGACAGATGAACACTGAAGCTTTCTTT.

The chain links TRBV15 to TRBJ1-5; D perhaps matches TRBD1 (5 bases). V shed 1 base and J shed 0 bases, with 13 bases lying between them. The length of the CDR3 is 17 residues. CDR1 is LNHNV, CDR2 YYDKDF, per germline (reference sequence). CDR3 loop: CATSRAPDSYSNQPQHF. The CDR3 DNA sequence: TGTGCCACCAGCAGAGCCCCCGACAGTTATAGCAATCAGCCCCAGCATTTT.

The chain links TRBV2 to TRBJ1-2; D may be TRBD1 (5 bases). Germline V gene sequence: CDR1 SNHLY, CDR2 FYNNEI. The CDR3 spans 11 residues. V lost 4 bases, J lost 8 bases, and 8 bases lay in between. DNA of the CDR3: TGTGCCAGCAGTGGGGGCGGCGGCTACACCTTC. Protein sequence: CASSGGGGYTF.

The chain links TRBV5-6 to TRBJ2-7; 9 bases align to TRBD1. The junction had 10 bases not matched to a gene; V was cut back by 0 bases and J by 6 bases. CDR1 is SGHDT, CDR2 YYEEEE, per germline. The CDR3 totals 16 residues. This chain's CDR3 is CASSLEGGTGYVEQYF. The CDR3 nucleotides are TGTGCCAGCAGCTTGGAGGGCGGGACAGGGTATGTCGAGCAGTACTTC.

The rearrangement links TRBV5-6 to TRBJ2-7; a possible D gene is TRBD2 (5 bases). The CDR3 spans 15 residues. Germline CDR1 and CDR2: SGHDT and YYEEEE. The V and J ends lost 4 bases and 3 bases respectively, with 17 bases between them. The CDR3 region is CASSPRRAIIYEQYF. Here the CDR3 DNA reads TGTGCCAGCAGCCCCCGGCGGGCGATCATCTACGAGCAGTACTTC.

This clone was detected once. V usage is TRBV19 and J usage is TRBJ2-7; possibly TRBD2 for D (6 bases). V gave up 6 bases and J gave up 4 bases, with 19 bases separating them. Germline V CDR1 and CDR2: LNHDA, SQIVND (reference sequence). The CDR3 extends over 15 amino acids. The DNA of the CDR3 is TGTGCCAGTAGCCCGGGCGGGGAGCTTTTTTACGAGCAGTACTTC. Residues: CASSPGGELFYEQYF.

The chain has TRBV9 and TRBJ1-2; a possible D gene is TRBD1 (6 bases). Trimming took off 0 bases at V and 3 bases at J, with 9 bases between the two ends. The germline gives CDR1 SGDLS, CDR2 YYNGEE. CDR3 size: 14 residues. The CDR3 loop reads CASSVDRVYYGYTF. The CDR3 nucleotides read TGTGCCAGCAGCGTAGACAGGGTCTACTATGGCTACACCTTC.

In this sample, this clone turned up once. This sequence joins TRBV28 and TRBJ2-7, with TRBD2 matching over 9 bases. CDR1 is MDHEN, CDR2 SYDVKM, per germline. The V gene end was trimmed by 5 bases and the J gene end by 2 bases; junction bases not matched to a gene: 10. The CDR3 is made up of 16 amino acids. As DNA, the CDR3 is TGTGCCAGCAGTGTAATAACTAGCGGGCGCGCCTACGAGCAGTACTTC. Amino acids: CASSVITSGRAYEQYF.

The chain employs TRBV5-1 and TRBJ2-7, with 13 bases identical to TRBD2. This CDR3 spans 17 amino acids. The germline V gene has CDR1 SGHRS and CDR2 YFSETQ. The ends lost 4 bases at V and 2 bases at J; junction bases unmatched: 9. CDR3 sequence reads: CASSLRTSGGHTYEQYF. The CDR3 nucleotides are TGCGCCAGCAGCCTTCGGACTAGCGGGGGACATACCTACGAGCAGTACTTC.

The chain employs TRBV6-6 and TRBJ1-4; TRBD1 aligns across 7 bases. The ends lost 4 bases at V and 4 bases at J; junction bases unmatched: 3. CDR1 and CDR2 (germline): MNHNY, SVGAGI (reference sequence). CDR3 size: 14 residues. Written as DNA, the CDR3 is TGTGCCAGCAGTTCGGACAGGAATAATGAAAAACTGTTTTTT. It codes for CASSSDRNNEKLFF.

In DNA form, the CDR3 reads TGCGCCAGCAGCTTCTCAGCGGGAGAAGATGAGGCCTACGAGCAGTACTTC. It specifies CASSFSAGEDEAYEQYF. The chain links TRBV5-1 to TRBJ2-7, with 8 bases matching TRBD2. The junction had 12 bases not matched to a gene; V was cut back by 2 bases and J by 2 bases. CDR1 is SGHRS and CDR2 is YFSETQ in the germline V gene. The CDR3 is made up of 17 amino acids.

This clone was observed a single time. This chain connects TRBV15 to TRBJ1-3; D not resolved. The length of the CDR3 is 11 residues. V was cut by 11 bases and J by 3 bases, with 8 bases left in between. Germline loops: CDR1 LNHNV, CDR2 YYDKDF (reference sequence). CDR3 sequence: CAPRFGNTIYF. The CDR3 nucleotides are TGTGCCCCGCGGTTTGGAAACACCATATATTTT.